The 25 T cell receptor beta chains in this list originate from one sample, sequenced in a study of Ad26.COV2.S vaccination and SARS-CoV-2 variants. Method: immunoSEQ multiplex PCR; TCRdb's copy keeps in-frame clones and lacks some. The table shows 200,000 to 250,000 clones, with roughly 88% occurring only once. The treatment is: roughly 18 received Ad26.COV2.S at low or high dose, single or two shots; a few received placebo; per-sample allocation not given. The study sampled participants on day 63 after the first vaccine or placebo injection. This sample comprised peripheral blood, obtained in a trial of Ad26.COV2.S vaccine versus placebo. The receptor set was obtained from a person between 18 and 65 years old who received the Ad26.COV2.S COVID-19 vaccine or a placebo.

The chain combines TRBV4-1 with TRBJ2-5; perhaps D is TRBD1 or TRBD2 (5 bases each). From germline, CDR1 is MGHRA and CDR2 YSYEKL. The germline V and J ends were trimmed by 0 bases and 1 base, with 9 bases remaining between them. The CDR3 has 15 amino acids. CDR3 sequence reads: CASSQEGVPQETQYF. CDR3 nucleotides: TGCGCCAGCAGCCAAGAGGGGGTCCCCCAAGAGACCCAGTACTTC.

The V and J genes are TRBV7-8 and TRBJ2-5, with D maybe TRBD1 (6 bases). Trimming pared 4 bases from V and 1 base from J, leaving 10 bases between. CDR1 is SGHVS and CDR2 is FQNEAQ in the germline V gene. The CDR3 runs to 14 residues. CDR3 sequence: CASSSGQFQETQYF. CDR3 coding DNA: TGTGCCAGCAGCTCAGGACAGTTCCAAGAGACCCAGTACTTC.

The chain combines TRBV5-1 with TRBJ2-7; D perhaps matches TRBD1 (5 bases). The V gene's germline CDR1 is SGHRS and CDR2 YFSETQ. The CDR3 spans 12 residues. Trimming took off 2 bases at V and 5 bases at J, with 8 bases between the two ends. The CDR3 loop is CASSLSGNEQYF. DNA for the CDR3: TGCGCCAGCAGCTTATCAGGGAACGAGCAGTACTTC.

As to this clone: The sample carries other DNA sequences with the same CDR3. The rearrangement joins TRBV6-5 to TRBJ1-3, with D unclear. This CDR3 is built from 15 residues. With 0 bases removed from V and 0 bases from J, the gap between germline ends came to 6 bases. Looked up from germline, CDR1 is MNHEY and CDR2 is SVGAGI. The DNA of the CDR3 is TGTGCCAGCAGTTACTCGGGCAGCTCTGGAAACACCATATATTTT. Encoded protein: CASSYSGSSGNTIYF.

The chain links TRBV24-1 to TRBJ2-1, with TRBD2 matching 9 bases. Germline V CDR1 and CDR2: KGHDR, SFDVKD. The CDR3 contains 17 residues. With 0 bases clipped from V and 4 bases from J, the junction kept 6 bases outside the gene matches. CDR3 coding DNA: TGTGCCACCAGTGATTTGGGGGAGACTAGCGGTTACAATGAGCAGTTCTTC. This codes for CATSDLGETSGYNEQFF.

The J gene is TRBJ2-7, the V gene TRBV28; D uncertain. Germline V gives CDR1 MDHEN, CDR2 SYDVKM. CDR3 size: 15 residues. Trimming stripped 3 bases from V and 3 bases from J, with 15 bases between. CDR3 protein: CASSFLSTGDYEQYF. The CDR3 region has the DNA TGTGCCAGCAGTTTTCTCTCGACTGGGGACTACGAGCAGTACTTC.

This sequence joins TRBV30 and TRBJ1-5; a weak D match, TRBD1 (5 bases). The CDR3 is 16 residues long. V lost 0 bases, J lost 2 bases, and 14 bases lay in between. Germline V lookup: CDR1 GTSNPN, CDR2 SVGIG (reference sequence). The CDR3 here is CAWSVWQGSGNQPQHF. For the CDR3, the DNA is TGTGCCTGGAGTGTATGGCAGGGATCTGGCAATCAGCCCCAGCATTTT.

The gene calls are TRBV21-1 and TRBJ2-5. TRBV21-1 is tagged as a pseudogene. The CDR3 is 11 residues long. The CDR3 nucleotides are TGTGCCAGCAGCAAAGGAGAGACCCAGTACTTC. Protein sequence: CASSKGETQYF.

The chain carries TRBV7-9 and TRBJ1-5; 9 bases line up with TRBD1. CDR1 and CDR2 from the germline V gene are SEHNR and FQNEAQ (reference sequence). Germline trimming cut 4 bases from V and 5 bases from J; bases unmatched to any gene: 3. CDR3 length equals 14 residues. Here the CDR3 reads CASSWGQGYQPQHF. In nucleotides, the CDR3 is TGTGCCAGCAGCTGGGGACAGGGCTATCAGCCCCAGCATTTT. Looking up the rest from reference TRBV7-9 and TRBJ1-5 gives the full variable domain: DTGVSQNPRHKITKRGQNVTFRCDPISEHNRLYWYRQTLGQGPEFLTYFQNEAQLEKSRLLSDRFSAERPKGSFSTLEIQRTEQGDSAMYLCASSWGQGYQPQHFGDGTRLSIL.

This rearrangement joins TRBV27 to TRBJ2-7, with D uncertain. Per the germline V gene, CDR1 is MNHEY and CDR2 is SMNVEV (reference sequence). Trimming cost V 6 bases and J 3 bases, with 15 bases left between them. The CDR3 contains 14 residues. The CDR3 loop reads CASSPTVPSYEQYF. The CDR3 nucleotides read TGTGCCAGCAGCCCAACCGTCCCTAGCTACGAGCAGTACTTC.

The V gene is TRBV19, the J gene TRBJ1-4; the D gene is possibly TRBD1 (6 bases). The CDR3 sequence is 13 residues long. CDR1 and CDR2 from the germline V gene are LNHDA and SQIVND (reference sequence). V shed 9 bases and J shed 8 bases, with 16 bases lying between them. The CDR3 nucleotides are TGTGCCAGCGGACAGCCGGGGTTAGAAAAACTGTTTTTT. Residues: CASGQPGLEKLFF.

V is TRBV5-5 and J is TRBJ2-1, with a possible D match to TRBD2 (7 bases). Per the germline V gene, CDR1 is SGHKS and CDR2 is YYEKEE (reference sequence). Trimming took off 1 base at V and 10 bases at J, with 18 bases between the two ends. This CDR3 has 15 amino acids. This CDR3 reads CASSLILVPGGEQFF. In DNA, the CDR3 is TGTGCCAGCAGCTTGATATTGGTCCCGGGGGGCGAGCAGTTCTTC.

The rearrangement links TRBV30 to TRBJ1-2, with D unresolved. Trimming left V 2 bases short and J 8 bases short, with 9 bases between. The length of the CDR3 is 11 residues. Germline V gene data show CDR1 as GTSNPN and CDR2 as SVGIG (reference sequence). The chain's CDR3 is CAWSTLEGYTF. In DNA, the CDR3 is TGTGCCTGGAGTACACTGGAGGGCTACACCTTC.

The rearrangement links TRBV27 to TRBJ2-2, with D hard to call. The germline V and J ends were trimmed by 0 bases and 0 bases, with 8 bases remaining between them. This CDR3 is built from 16 residues. From germline, CDR1 is MNHEY and CDR2 SMNVEV (reference sequence). The CDR3, as DNA: TGTGCCAGCAGTTTATCGGCCACCGCGAACACCGGGGAGCTGTTTTTT. This translates into CASSLSATANTGELFF.

The genes are TRBV4-2 and TRBJ2-7; D is perhaps TRBD1 or TRBD2 (5 bases each). V dropped 0 bases and J dropped 4 bases, with 10 bases sitting between them. Germline V gene lookup returns CDR1 LGHNA and CDR2 YNFKEQ. CDR3 size: 14 residues. The DNA of the CDR3 is TGTGCCAGCAGCCAAGACCCAGGGACGTACGAGCAGTACTTC. It translates to CASSQDPGTYEQYF.

This clone was counted once. V usage is TRBV4-3 and J usage is TRBJ2-3; possible D gene TRBD2, 6 bases. This CDR3 has 16 residues. Trimming shortened V by 5 bases and J by 0 bases, and 15 bases separated the two germline ends. Germline CDR1 LGHNA, CDR2 YSLEER. The CDR3 region is CASSSRGSSSTDTQYF. CDR3 nucleotides: TGCGCCAGCAGCTCGCGGGGCTCTTCTAGCACAGATACGCAGTATTTT.

This clone was seen only once. The chain couples TRBV6-2 or TRBV6-3 to TRBJ2-2; no definite D call. Trimming took off 1 base at V and 1 base at J, with 7 bases between the two ends. There are 15 residues in the CDR3. Germline V gene sequence: CDR1 MNHEY, CDR2 SVGEGT. The CDR3 protein is CASSYLAGNTGELFF. CDR3 nucleotide sequence: TGTGCCAGCAGTTACTTGGCAGGGAACACCGGGGAGCTGTTTTTT.

V and J are TRBV7-2 and TRBJ1-5, with D possibly TRBD1 on 6 matching bases. CDR1 is SGHTA, CDR2 FQGNSA, per germline. The CDR3 has 15 amino acids. V lost 4 bases and J 6 bases, leaving 16 bases between the germline ends. CDR3 in DNA: TGTGCCAGCAGCTCCGGGGGGGGGCGAAGTCAGCCCCAGCATTTT. Amino acid sequence: CASSSGGGRSQPQHF. Full variable domain (missing parts from reference TRBV7-2 and TRBJ1-5): GAGVSQSPSNKVTEKGKDVELRCDPISGHTALYWYRQSLGQGLEFLIYFQGNSAPDKSGLPSDRFSAERTGGSVSTLTIQRTQQEDSAVYLCASSSGGGRSQPQHFGDGTRLSIL.

This clone was recorded once. The chain employs TRBV1 and TRBJ2-7; TRBD2 is taken as the D call from the table, unchecked against the DNA. TRBV1 is a pseudogene segment. The CDR3 consists of 15 residues. CDR3 amino acids: CTSSPGREGAHEQYF. CDR3 nucleotides: TGCACCAGCAGCCCCGGGAGGGAAGGGGCCCACGAGCAGTACTTC.

The rearrangement joins TRBV13 to TRBJ2-3; TRBD1 or TRBD2 may be the D gene (5 bases each). CDR3 length: 14 residues. Germline-derived CDR1 and CDR2 are PRHDT and FYEKMQ (reference sequence). V lost 0 bases and J lost 2, with 6 bases in between. CDR3 sequence (DNA): TGTGCCAGCAGCTTAGGGGGGGTCACAGATACGCAGTATTTT. This sequence encodes CASSLGGVTDTQYF.

J is TRBJ2-7 and V is TRBV13; the match to TRBD1 covers 8 bases. CDR1 PRHDT and CDR2 FYEKMQ come from the germline V gene (reference sequence). V lost 6 bases, J lost 3 bases, and 10 bases stayed unmatched. This CDR3 is 15 amino acids long. CDR3 in amino acids: CASRTTEQGDYEQYF. CDR3 in DNA: TGTGCCAGCAGGACGACGGAACAGGGGGACTACGAGCAGTACTTC.

The rearrangement joins TRBV6-6 to TRBJ1-5; 8 positions agree with TRBD1. Germline loops: CDR1 MNHNY, CDR2 SVGAGI (reference sequence). The CDR3 is made up of 16 amino acids. The J segment lost 4 bases and the V segment lost 11 bases, leaving 16 bases of the junction unmatched. CDR3 nucleotides: TGTGCCGCTCACGCTTCCGGGACAGGCCATAATCAGCCCCAGCATTTT. Its protein product is CAAHASGTGHNQPQHF.

The chain is built from TRBV6-6 and TRBJ1-2, with D possibly TRBD1 on 5 matching bases. Trimming shortened V by 5 bases and J by 5 bases, and 12 bases separated the two germline ends. CDR1 is MNHNY, CDR2 SVGAGI, per germline (reference sequence). The CDR3 is made up of 13 amino acids. As DNA, the CDR3 is TGTGCCAGCAGTCCCGGGACCAATTATGGCTACACCTTC. This codes for CASSPGTNYGYTF.

The J gene is TRBJ2-5, the V gene TRBV6-5; either TRBD1 or TRBD2 may fit D (5 bases each). The length of the CDR3 is 12 residues. CDR1 MNHEY and CDR2 SVGAGI come from the germline V gene. Deletions cut 5 bases from V and 4 bases from J, with 8 bases between. The CDR3: CASSPGPETQYF. The CDR3, as DNA: TGTGCCAGCAGTCCGGGACCAGAGACCCAGTACTTC.

The chain is built from TRBV29-1 and TRBJ2-2; D call uncertain. Germline V lookup: CDR1 SQVTM, CDR2 ANQGSEA. V was trimmed by 6 bases and J by 4 bases, leaving 15 bases between them. The length of the CDR3 is 14 residues. For the CDR3, the DNA is TGCAGCGTCAGTCCGGGTTTGGGCACCGGGGAGCTGTTTTTT. It is translated as CSVSPGLGTGELFF.